The T cell receptor beta chain described here comes from a study of control samples from healthy donors and cancer patients. TCRdb keeps only in-frame clones here, not all; method: immunoSEQ multiplex PCR. The table lists some 120,000 clones, less than 95% of them singletons, with roughly 4% in the top ten. With V trimmed by 2 bases and J by 4 bases, 6 bases remained unmatched. The CDR3 has 15 residues. The germline V gene has CDR1 LGHDT and CDR2 YNNKEL (reference sequence). V and J are TRBV3-1 (or the pseudogene TRBV3-2) and TRBJ2-7; 9 nucleotides line up with TRBD2. The receptor's source is a man aged 25-45 years in good health. The specimen was blood. The CDR3 reads CASSQIAGEGYEQYF. CDR3 in DNA: TGTGCCAGCAGCCAAATAGCGGGGGAGGGATACGAGCAGTACTTC.